These 22 T cell receptor beta chains were sequenced from one sample in a study of Graves' ophthalmopathy and Graves' hyperthyroidism (dated by TCRdb to 2016 to 2019). TCRdb shows the sequencer as Illumina HiSeq 2000. TCR beta CDR3 regions were amplified from RNA transcripts for repertoire sequencing. A first-round RT-PCR used HTBI primers with the Qiagen OneStep RT-PCR kit, followed by a second-round multiplex PCR, size selection and purification. TCRdb reprocessing: public reads trimmed at Q25 with fastp, clones called with MiXCR, in-frame beta chains kept. Every distinct CDR3 protein forms one entry, paired with its most common genes and DNA. Here the sample has about 740,000 distinct CDR3 sequences; 40% occur a single time. The top ten clones comprise less than 55% of the sample. Sequencing was done on a sample of peripheral blood. These TCRs come from an adult man with Graves' ophthalmopathy.

For this clonotype: A read error may be the cause here, since a much bigger clone is one base away. The rearrangement uses TRBV19 and TRBJ1-2; 12 bases are a match to TRBD1. V trimming: 6 bases; J trimming: 4 bases; junction bases outside the gene matches: 6. Looked up from germline, CDR1 is LNHDA and CDR2 is SQIVND (reference sequence). CDR3 length: 15 residues. CDR3: CASSEGTGGSYGYTF. The CDR3 coding sequence is TGTGCCAGTAGCGAAGGGACAGGGGGCTCCTATGGCTACACCTTC.

This clonotype was seen only a few times. The rearrangement links TRBV12-3 or TRBV12-4 to TRBJ1-5; 9 nucleotides align to TRBD1. After removal of 3 bases from V and 4 bases from J, the junction contained 10 bases not matched to a gene. The CDR3 length is 17 residues. The CDR3 loop reads CASSFGPGTGSNQPQHF. Written as DNA, the CDR3 is TGTGCCAGCAGTTTTGGCCCCGGGACAGGGAGTAATCAGCCCCAGCATTTT.

V is TRBV29-1 and J is TRBJ2-5; 9 bases are shared with TRBD1. The CDR3 is made up of 16 amino acids. The J segment lost 2 bases and the V segment lost 5 bases, leaving 12 bases of the junction unmatched. Germline V gives CDR1 SQVTM, CDR2 ANQGSEA. This chain's CDR3 is CSVPSWGTGRQETQYF. CDR3 bases: TGCAGCGTTCCAAGCTGGGGGACAGGGCGTCAAGAGACCCAGTACTTC.

The sample holds one count of this clonotype. V usage is TRBV25-1 and J usage is TRBJ1-3; 9 bases map to TRBD1. Germline V lookup: CDR1 MGHDK, CDR2 SYGVNS. CDR3 length equals 13 residues. With V trimmed by 6 bases and J by 6 bases, 3 bases remained unmatched. The DNA of the CDR3 is TGTGCCAGCAGCACAGGGGGCCTAAACACCATATATTTT. It yields the protein CASSTGGLNTIYF.

The chain uses TRBV29-1 and TRBJ2-3; TRBD2 agrees at 11 bases. Germline trimming cut 3 bases from V and 0 bases from J; bases unmatched to any gene: 2. The CDR3 length is 15 residues. CDR1 is SQVTM and CDR2 is ANQGSEA in the germline V gene. DNA for the CDR3: TGCAGCGTTGAGACTAGCGGGGCTAGCACAGATACGCAGTATTTT. The encoded protein is CSVETSGASTDTQYF.

Concerning this clonotype: The germline gene is not matched at one end of the junction; a read error may be the cause. The rearrangement joins TRBV11-2 to TRBJ1-1; possible D gene TRBD1, 6 bases. The CDR3 totals 16 residues. CDR1 is SGHAT and CDR2 is FQNNGV in the germline V gene. The CDR3 nucleotides read TGCGCCAGCAGCCAAGATAACAGGCAGGGGAAGGCTGAAGCTTTCTTT. This sequence encodes CASSQDNRQGKAEAFF.

About this clonotype: Mismatch with germline at one junction end may stem from a read error. The genes are TRBV11-2 and TRBJ1-4; the D gene is possibly TRBD1 (5 bases). The CDR3 loop spans 17 amino acids. Looked up from germline, CDR1 is SGHAT and CDR2 is FQNNGV. CDR3: CASRRTGGPLTSEKLFF. CDR3 in DNA: TGTGCCAGCAGACGAACGGGGGGTCCATTGACTAGTGAAAAACTGTTTTTT.

This clonotype has only a few counts. The chain joins TRBV29-1 to TRBJ2-5; D may be TRBD2 (6 bases). The germline CDR1 and CDR2 sequences are SQVTM and ANQGSEA. The CDR3 covers 11 residues. Deletions cut 5 bases from V and 7 bases from J, with 11 bases between. CDR3 DNA: TGCAGCGTTAGTGGGGGGTTGACCCAGTACTTC. It yields the protein CSVSGGLTQYF.

Turning to this clonotype: A much larger clone sits a single nucleotide away, making a read error possible. This CDR3 fails to terminate in the conserved phenylalanine or tryptophan, so it likely reflects a read error. This chain uses TRBV29-1 with TRBJ2-7, with TRBD1 identical over 7 bases. With V trimmed by 3 bases and J by 6 bases, 11 bases remained unmatched. The CDR3 totals 14 residues. The germline V gene has CDR1 SQVTM and CDR2 ANQGSEA. The CDR3 sequence is CSVDLTGVEGEQYL. CDR3 bases: TGCAGCGTTGACCTAACAGGGGTTGAGGGCGAGCAGTACCTC.

This clonotype showed up just a few times. The V and J genes are TRBV7-6 and TRBJ2-7; 10 bases line up with TRBD2. From germline, CDR1 is SGHVS and CDR2 FNYEAQ. The CDR3 has 17 amino acids. V lost 3 bases, J lost 2 bases, and 10 bases stayed unmatched. CDR3 bases: TGTGCCAGCAGCTTCGGGACGATAGCGGGAGGACCCTACGAGCAGTACTTC. This gives the protein CASSFGTIAGGPYEQYF.

There are a few counts of this clonotype. The V call is TRBV7-2, the J call TRBJ2-7; D might be TRBD2 (6 bases). This CDR3 is 17 amino acids long. Germline V gene data show CDR1 as SGHTA and CDR2 as FQGNSA. The germline V and J ends were trimmed by 4 bases and 8 bases, with 27 bases remaining between them. CDR3 bases: TGTGCCAGCAGCTCTCCCTGGGATAGCGGAGGCATGGAGAAGCAGTACTTC. This translates into CASSSPWDSGGMEKQYF. The full variable domain, with the rest looked up from reference TRBV7-2 and TRBJ2-7, is GAGVSQSPSNKVTEKGKDVELRCDPISGHTALYWYRQSLGQGLEFLIYFQGNSAPDKSGLPSDRFSAERTGGSVSTLTIQRTQQEDSAVYLCASSSPWDSGGMEKQYFGPGTRLTVT.

This clonotype was picked up a small number of times. The V gene is TRBV12-3 or TRBV12-4, the J gene TRBJ2-7; D gene unclear. V was clipped by 6 bases and J by 4 bases, with 16 bases between them. The CDR3 loop spans 14 amino acids. CDR3 residues: CASSWAHKVYEQYF. The CDR3 DNA reads as TGTGCCAGCAGCTGGGCCCATAAGGTATACGAGCAGTACTTC.

This clonotype was detected a few times. The V call is TRBV15, the J call TRBJ2-7; D not certain. Germline loops: CDR1 LNHNV, CDR2 YYDKDF (reference sequence). The V and J ends lost 1 base and 2 bases respectively, with 12 bases between them. The CDR3 extends over 15 amino acids. CDR3 coding DNA: TGTGCCACCAGCAGAGCAGAACCCTTTGCCTACGAGCAGTACTTC. This sequence encodes CATSRAEPFAYEQYF.

To note about this clonotype: The CDR3 ends on some other residue instead of the conserved phenylalanine or tryptophan, so this is likely a read error. The chain couples TRBV29-1 to TRBJ1-1; the D is unclear. Per germline, CDR1 SQVTM and CDR2 ANQGSEA. Trimming took off 2 bases at V and 3 bases at J, with 7 bases between the two ends. The CDR3 contains 12 residues. The CDR3, as DNA: TGCAGCGTTGAAACCGGGGACACTGAAGCTTTCTCT. It is translated as CSVETGDTEAFS.

This clonotype was observed many times. The chain has TRBV29-1 and TRBJ1-2; TRBD1 might be the D (5 bases). This CDR3 has 12 residues. Germline V gene lookup returns CDR1 SQVTM and CDR2 ANQGSEA. V was cut by 2 bases and J by 8 bases, with 12 bases left in between. CDR3 protein: CSVEFQGEGYTF. For the CDR3, the DNA is TGCAGCGTTGAATTCCAGGGAGAAGGCTACACCTTC.

This clonotype occurred many times. The J gene is TRBJ1-2, the V gene TRBV20-1; D perhaps matches TRBD1 (5 bases). The CDR3 sequence is 11 residues long. Germline CDR1 DFQATT, CDR2 SNEGSKA (reference sequence). V gave up 5 bases and J gave up 5 bases, with 9 bases separating them. The CDR3 nucleotides read TGCAGTGCTGGTGGGGGGTATGGCTACACCTTC. Translated, it gives CSAGGGYGYTF.

This clonotype was recorded at least ten times. V is TRBV20-1 and J is TRBJ1-1; a weak D match, TRBD1 (6 bases). The V end lost 3 bases, the J end lost 5 bases, and 13 bases lay between the germline ends. This CDR3 spans 13 amino acids. Per germline, CDR1 DFQATT and CDR2 SNEGSKA (reference sequence). This CDR3 reads CSARKGVETEAFF. The CDR3 DNA follows: TGCAGTGCTAGGAAGGGGGTTGAAACTGAAGCTTTCTTT.

The genes are TRBV20-1 and TRBJ1-1; the match to TRBD1 covers 9 bases. The CDR3 consists of 13 residues. V was pared by 6 bases and J by 5 bases, with 7 bases of the junction left unmatched. Germline assignment: CDR1 DFQATT and CDR2 SNEGSKA (reference sequence). The CDR3: CSAYRGPGTEAFF. CDR3 bases: TGCAGTGCATACAGGGGGCCCGGGACTGAAGCTTTCTTT.

This chain joins TRBV2 and TRBJ2-5; D remains ambiguous. The germline V gene encodes CDR1 SNHLY and CDR2 FYNNEI. This CDR3 spans 12 amino acids. Trimming took 6 bases from V and 3 from J, leaving 8 bases between them. The CDR3, as DNA: TGTGCCAGCAGCTCAAACAAAGAGACCCAGTACTTC. Amino acid sequence: CASSSNKETQYF.

The chain links TRBV6-5 to TRBJ1-2; a weak D match, TRBD1 (5 bases). V was cut by 5 bases and J by 8 bases, with 15 bases left in between. Germline V gene data show CDR1 as MNHEY and CDR2 as SVGAGI. The CDR3 is 13 amino acids. CDR3 nucleotide sequence: TGTGCCAGCAGTCGCGGGACGGAAGGGGGCTACACCTTC. It specifies CASSRGTEGGYTF.

The chain uses TRBV29-1 and TRBJ2-2; D may be TRBD2 (6 bases). V lost 8 bases to trimming and J lost 1 base, with 14 bases between them. Germline V gene lookup returns CDR1 SQVTM and CDR2 ANQGSEA. This CDR3 comprises 14 residues. The CDR3 DNA reads TGCAGCTTAGAAGCCGGGGGGAACACCGGGGAGCTGTTTTTT. Protein: CSLEAGGNTGELFF.

This clonotype was seen ten or more times. V gene TRBV7-9 combines with J gene TRBJ1-6, with TRBD1 matching 7 bases. Germline V gene sequence: CDR1 SEHNR, CDR2 FQNEAQ (reference sequence). Germline trimming cut 5 bases from V and 7 bases from J; bases unmatched to any gene: 5. This CDR3 spans 14 amino acids. CDR3 bases: TGTGCCAGCAGCCCACAGGGGCAAAATTCACCCCTCCACTTT. Amino acids: CASSPQGQNSPLHF.